Shown below are 22 T cell receptor beta chains from a single sample sequenced in a study of OX40 agonist ivuxolimab in advanced cancers. The repertoire was sequenced with immunoSEQ multiplex PCR; TCRdb's copy has only in-frame clones and lacks some. The sample lists about 69,000 clones, almost 90% occurring once. Sequences were derived from CD4+ or CD8+ T cells sorted from blood, sampled in a trial of the OX40 agonist ivuxolimab. Receptors originate from an adult with an advanced solid tumor such as melanoma, head and neck, liver or kidney cancer.

The rearrangement uses TRBV28 and TRBJ1-1; no firm D call. With 5 bases removed from V and 5 bases from J, the gap between germline ends came to 3 bases. CDR1 MDHEN and CDR2 SYDVKM come from the germline V gene. The CDR3 has 10 amino acids. Written as DNA, the CDR3 is TGTGCCAGCAGTAAAACTGAAGCTTTCTTT. Amino acids: CASSKTEAFF.

This clone appeared a single time. The chain combines TRBV5-1 with TRBJ2-5, with D possibly being TRBD2 (6 bases). Trimming removed 4 bases at V and 1 base at J, with 14 bases between. Germline V gene sequence: CDR1 SGHRS, CDR2 YFSETQ. The CDR3 runs 15 residues. CDR3 in DNA: TGCGCCAGCAGCCAATCTAGCGCCCCCCAAGAGACCCAGTACTTC. This encodes CASSQSSAPQETQYF.

The chain recombines TRBV7-2 with TRBJ2-1, with D tentatively TRBD2 (6 bases). In germline, CDR1 is SGHTA, CDR2 FQGNSA. CDR3 length: 19 amino acids. V lost 1 base to trimming and J lost 2 bases, with 21 bases between them. CDR3 protein: CASSLVGVSSGRTYNEQFF. CDR3 bases: TGTGCCAGCAGCTTAGTGGGGGTTAGTTCGGGGAGGACCTACAATGAGCAGTTCTTC.

Points on this clone: Other nucleotide sequences in the sample specify the same CDR3. The V call is TRBV29-1, the J call TRBJ2-1, with TRBD1 identical over 10 bases. The CDR3 loop spans 12 amino acids. V trimming: 7 bases; J trimming: 6 bases; junction bases outside the gene matches: 3. The germline gives CDR1 SQVTM, CDR2 ANQGSEA. CDR3 residues: CSAGQGGNEQFF. The CDR3 DNA reads TGCAGCGCAGGACAGGGGGGCAATGAGCAGTTCTTC.

The chain has TRBV11-3 and TRBJ2-7, with D maybe TRBD2 (6 bases). V was shortened by 3 bases and J by 2 bases, with 8 bases between the two germline ends. There are 13 residues in the CDR3. Germline CDR1 and CDR2: SGHNT and YENEEA. This CDR3 reads CASSLGGPYEQYF. The CDR3 bases are TGTGCCAGCAGCTTGGGGGGTCCCTACGAGCAGTACTTC.

The chain recombines TRBV5-4 with TRBJ2-7, with D possibly being TRBD1 (6 bases). The V gene's germline CDR1 is SGHNT and CDR2 YYREEE (reference sequence). The length of the CDR3 is 16 residues. Trimming shortened V by 2 bases and J by 5 bases, and 20 bases separated the two germline ends. CDR3 protein: CASSFSHRAGAHEQYF. CDR3 nucleotide sequence: TGTGCCAGCAGCTTCTCACACCGGGCAGGGGCCCACGAGCAGTACTTC. Filled out from reference TRBV5-4 and TRBJ2-7, the complete variable domain reads ETGVTQSPTHLIKTRGQQVTLRCSSQSGHNTVSWYQQALGQGPQFIFQYYREEENGRGNFPPRFSGLQFPNYSSELNVNALELDDSALYLCASSFSHRAGAHEQYFGPGTRLTVT.

The chain has TRBV18 and TRBJ2-7, with TRBD2 as a possible D gene (7 bases). This CDR3 is built from 17 residues. Germline V lookup: CDR1 KGHSH, CDR2 LQKENI. The germline V and J ends were trimmed by 1 base and 5 bases, with 21 bases remaining between them. The CDR3 nucleotides are TGTGCCAGCTCACCACTTCTTGCGGGGGCGTCTATCCACGAGCAGTACTTC. Residues: CASSPLLAGASIHEQYF.

V usage is TRBV19 and J usage is TRBJ2-3, with D tentatively TRBD2 (5 bases). The V end lost 4 bases, the J end lost 0 bases, and 11 bases lay between the germline ends. Per the germline V gene, CDR1 is LNHDA and CDR2 is SQIVND (reference sequence). This CDR3 is 15 amino acids long. CDR3 DNA sequence: TGTGCCAGTAGTAGTTGGGGAGCTAGCACAGATACGCAGTATTTT. Its protein product is CASSSWGASTDTQYF.

The V and J genes are TRBV4-3 and TRBJ2-7; D uncertain. The CDR3 spans 14 residues. V lost 4 bases to trimming and J lost 4 bases, with 14 bases between them. From germline, CDR1 is LGHNA and CDR2 YSLEER. As DNA, the CDR3 is TGCGCCAGCAGCCGGGGTAGTCCCGGGTACGAGCAGTACTTC. Its translation: CASSRGSPGYEQYF.

In its sample, this clone was seen once. The rearrangement joins TRBV15 to TRBJ2-7; TRBD1 might be the D (6 bases). This CDR3 is 16 amino acids long. CDR1 LNHNV and CDR2 YYDKDF come from the germline V gene (reference sequence). Trimming shortened V by 0 bases and J by 2 bases, and 14 bases separated the two germline ends. The CDR3, as DNA: TGTGCCACCAGCAGAGATATCAGGGGCCTAGCCTACGAGCAGTACTTC. Translating it yields CATSRDIRGLAYEQYF.

The rearrangement uses TRBV28 and TRBJ2-1, with 14 bases matching TRBD2. Trimming removed 6 bases from V and 0 bases from J; junction bases left unmatched: 7. In germline, CDR1 is MDHEN, CDR2 SYDVKM. CDR3 length: 18 residues. CDR3 sequence reads: CASRSTSGRAHSYNEQFF. In nucleotides, the CDR3 is TGTGCCAGCAGGTCGACTAGCGGGAGGGCTCACTCCTACAATGAGCAGTTCTTC. Together with reference TRBV28 and TRBJ2-1, the CDR3 gives the full variable domain: DVKVTQSSRYLVKRTGEKVFLECVQDMDHENMFWYRQDPGLGLRLIYFSYDVKMKEKGDIPEGYSVSREKKERFSLILESASTNQTSMYLCASRSTSGRAHSYNEQFFGPGTRLTVL.

This CDR3 is CASSLKQVGTEAFF. The CDR3 nucleotides read TGTGCCAGCAGCTTGAAACAGGTGGGCACTGAAGCTTTCTTT. The V and J genes are TRBV5-4 and TRBJ1-1; a weak D match, TRBD1 (5 bases). The CDR3 covers 14 residues. Germline V lookup: CDR1 SGHNT, CDR2 YYREEE (reference sequence). The V end was cut by 1 base, the J end by 4 bases, with 11 bases between.

There are a few counts of this clone. The rearrangement links TRBV2 to TRBJ1-5; 7 nucleotides align to TRBD1. The CDR3 extends over 13 amino acids. Germline CDR1 is SNHLY and CDR2 is FYNNEI. V gave up 8 bases and J gave up 4 bases; unmatched junction bases: 5. CDR3 DNA: TGTGCCAGCGGACAGGAACTTAATCAGCCCCAGCATTTT. Translating it yields CASGQELNQPQHF.

The CDR3 DNA sequence: TGCAGCGCCCGCGAGACAGGGGGCGCCTACAATGAGCAGTTCTTC. Its translation is CSARETGGAYNEQFF. The rearrangement links TRBV29-1 to TRBJ2-1, with 10 bases fitting TRBD1. The V gene's germline CDR1 is SQVTM and CDR2 ANQGSEA. The CDR3 covers 15 residues. V lost 7 bases, J lost 2 bases, and 8 bases stayed unmatched.

V is TRBV20-1 and J is TRBJ2-5, with D perhaps assigned TRBD1 or TRBD2 (6 bases each). This CDR3 spans 11 amino acids. From germline, CDR1 is DFQATT and CDR2 SNEGSKA (reference sequence). CDR3 nucleotides: TGCAGCGGGGGCCGAAAAGAGACCCAGTACTTC. This encodes CSGGRKETQYF.

The chain uses TRBV4-2 and TRBJ2-6; D ambiguous. Trimming left V 4 bases short and J 2 bases short, with 6 bases between. The CDR3 has 14 residues. Germline loops: CDR1 LGHNA, CDR2 YNFKEQ. CDR3 in DNA: TGTGCCAGCAGCCCGTCCACTGGGGCCAACGTCCTGACTTTC. Its protein product is CASSPSTGANVLTF.

V usage is TRBV28 and J usage is TRBJ2-3, with 9 nucleotides matching TRBD2. Trimming removed 5 bases from V and 4 bases from J; junction bases left unmatched: 10. This CDR3 contains 16 residues. The germline gives CDR1 MDHEN, CDR2 SYDVKM. CDR3 sequence (DNA): TGTGCCAGCAGTCCTTATAGCGGGAGTTTCGCAGATACGCAGTATTTT. This translates into CASSPYSGSFADTQYF.

V usage is TRBV9 and J usage is TRBJ1-6; the D gene is possibly TRBD1 (5 bases). Trimming took 3 bases from V and 9 from J, leaving 16 bases between them. Germline values: CDR1 SGDLS, CDR2 YYNGEE. This CDR3 is 15 amino acids long. The CDR3 DNA is TGTGCCAGCAGCGGGCCCGCGACAGTCGGTTCACCCCTCCACTTT. Residues: CASSGPATVGSPLHF.

The gene calls are TRBV11-3 and TRBJ1-1; D uncertain. This CDR3 comprises 15 residues. Per the germline V gene, CDR1 is SGHNT and CDR2 is YENEEA. Trimming removed 1 base at V and 4 bases at J, with 13 bases between. CDR3: CASSLVWGVSTEAFF. The CDR3 DNA reads as TGTGCCAGCAGCTTAGTGTGGGGAGTGAGCACTGAAGCTTTCTTT.

This clone has a single count. The chain couples TRBV6-1 to TRBJ2-7, with D possibly being TRBD1 or TRBD2 (5 bases each). With 6 bases removed from V and 10 bases from J, the gap between germline ends came to 22 bases. Germline lookup yields CDR1 MNHNS and CDR2 SASEGT. This CDR3 is 14 amino acids long. CDR3: CASSSGTQLGGQYF. DNA for the CDR3: TGTGCCAGCAGCTCCGGGACCCAGCTAGGTGGACAGTACTTC.

Only a few counts were recorded for this clone. The V gene is TRBV4-1, the J gene TRBJ1-1, with unresolved D. Germline V CDR1 and CDR2: MGHRA, YSYEKL. The V end lost 4 bases, the J end lost 3 bases, and 9 bases lay between the germline ends. This CDR3 region has 13 residues. Written as DNA, the CDR3 is TGCGCCAGCAGCCGCGGCCCTTACACTGAAGCTTTCTTT. Its protein product is CASSRGPYTEAFF.

This chain joins TRBV28 and TRBJ2-1; D perhaps matches TRBD2 (7 bases). Per germline, CDR1 MDHEN and CDR2 SYDVKM. CDR3 length equals 15 residues. Trimming removed 3 bases at V and 6 bases at J, with 15 bases between. The CDR3 nucleotides are TGTGCCAGCAGTTTCCTGGGGGGGCAACCCAATGAGCAGTTCTTC. Encoded protein: CASSFLGGQPNEQFF.